This entry concerns a single T cell receptor beta chain. This sample stems from a study of blood T cells in healthy people across ages. Across the whole study: Capturing about one barcoded beta molecule per two T cells was achieved by template switching.

The germline gives CDR1 MNHEY, CDR2 SVGAGI. V lost 6 bases to trimming and J lost 2 bases, with 9 bases between them. The CDR3 totals 13 residues. A second about 6 to 11 cycle PCR used barcoded and J-beta primers. Each cDNA molecule received a tag from a template-switch adaptor that had 12 random nucleotides. TCRdb re-called the 5' RACE reads with MiXCR, one entry per CDR3 protein. The repertoire holds around 870,000 distinct CDR3 sequences, with more than 25% as singletons. The material sequenced was blood. The TCR was taken from a woman of 80 years or more in good health. The V call is TRBV6-5, the J call TRBJ2-3, with D unclear. CDR3 amino acids: CASRPPDTDTQYF. CDR3 nucleotides: TGTGCCAGCAGACCCCCGGACACAGATACGCAGTATTTT.